The TCR beta chain described here comes from a study of blood T cell repertoires in COVID-19. About the research overall: Donors in the United States, Italy and Spain gave samples during acute or convalescent COVID-19.

There are 17 residues in the CDR3. The V end was cut by 3 bases, the J end by 2 bases, with 14 bases between. Germline V CDR1 and CDR2: LNHDA, SQIVND (reference sequence). TCRdb's table, derived via immunoSEQ multiplex PCR, lists solely in-frame clones and lacks some. Found here are about 100,000 clones, about 80% of them singletons; the top ten hold 4% to 5.5%. This rearrangement joins TRBV19 to TRBJ2-6, with no clear D. The clonotype comes from a man aged 65-85 years with acute or convalescent COVID-19. Sequenced input: peripheral blood. The DNA for the CDR3 is TGTGCCAGTAGTATCCCCGGAGCGAAACCTGGGGCCAACGTCCTGACTTTC. Its translation is CASSIPGAKPGANVLTF.